The rows below give T cell receptor beta chains drawn from one sample of a study of blood T cell repertoires in COVID-19. Generated by immunoSEQ multiplex PCR, the TCRdb table keeps only in-frame clones and is missing some. The data hold 250,000 to 300,000 clones, with around 80% observed a single time. Source material: PBMCs or T cells enriched from blood (not recorded which). Receptor source: a man younger than 45 with acute COVID-19. CDR3s include the opening cysteine and the closing phenylalanine or tryptophan. A D gene is named only where the DNA matches it firmly. Clone size, where shown, is once, few, many, or a class for clones that have expanded.

d_gene	v_gene	j_gene	abundance	CDR3nt	CDR3aa
TRBD2	TRBV27	TRBJ2-1	few	TGTGCCAGCAGTTTAAACCCCTGGACTAGCGGGAACAATGAGCAGTTCTTC	CASSLNPWTSGNNEQFF
-	TRBV3-1/TRBV3-2	TRBJ1-1	-	TGTGCCAGCAGCCAACTTTCGGGGTCAAGGAACACTGAAGCTTTCTTT	CASSQLSGSRNTEAFF
TRBD1	TRBV5-1	TRBJ1-4	-	TGCGCCAGCAGCAAGGGACAGGGGGCGTCGTCTAATGAAAAACTGTTTTTT	CASSKGQGASSNEKLFF
-	TRBV28	TRBJ1-5	-	TGTGCCAGCGTACAGGGTACTGTAAGCAATCAGCCCCAGCATTTT	CASVQGTVSNQPQHF
-	TRBV6-1	TRBJ1-1	-	TGTGCCAGCAGTGAACGACTAGGGAACCACTTT	CASSERLGNHF
-	TRBV28	TRBJ1-2	few	TGTGCCAGCAGTTTATTCCCTGGGGCAATCGACCTTGGCTACACCTTC	CASSLFPGAIDLGYTF
-	TRBV10-1	TRBJ2-2	once	TGCGCCAGCAGTGAGTCTGAGTTTTACACCGGGGAGCTGTTTTTT	CASSESEFYTGELFF
TRBD1	TRBV28	TRBJ2-2	few	TGTGCCAGCAGTTTGGCCGGGACAGCCAACACCGGGGAGCTGTTTTTT	CASSLAGTANTGELFF
TRBD2	TRBV5-1	TRBJ2-1	-	TGCGCCAGCAGCTTGTCTCTGGGGGGGGATGAGCAGTTCTTC	CASSLSLGGDEQFF
-	TRBV9	TRBJ1-1	-	TGTGCCAGCAGCCCCCTAGGAACTGAAGCTTTCTTT	CASSPLGTEAFF
TRBD2	TRBV5-1	TRBJ2-5	-	TGCGCCAGCACCCAAGGACTAGCGGGGGGGTACCAAGAGACCCAGTACTTC	CASTQGLAGGYQETQYF
TRBD1	TRBV18	TRBJ1-3	-	TGTGCCAGCTCACAGGGACAGCAAACCTCTGGAAACACCATATATTTT	CASSQGQQTSGNTIYF
TRBD2	TRBV19	TRBJ2-3	-	TGTGCCAGTAGTATAGGGCTAGCGGGAGGACCAGATACGCAGTATTTT	CASSIGLAGGPDTQYF
TRBD1	TRBV7-9	TRBJ1-6	few	TGTGCCAGCAGCTTAGCGCGGACAGGGGAGCAAGCCCTCCACTTT	CASSLARTGEQALHF
-	TRBV11-2	TRBJ1-6	-	TGTGCCAGCAGGCTGGACTATTCACCCCTCCACTTT	CASRLDYSPLHF
TRBD2	TRBV19	TRBJ2-6	-	TGTGCCAGCCATCTCTCTAGCGGTAGCACGAGATCTGGGGCCAACGTCCTGACTTTC	CASHLSSGSTRSGANVLTF
TRBD1	TRBV19	TRBJ1-2	-	TGTGCCAGTAGTAGATCCGGGACAGCTACAGTCATCTCTGGCTACACCTTC	CASSRSGTATVISGYTF
-	TRBV6-5	TRBJ1-2	-	TGTGCCGGAAATGGGGGGAACTATGGCTACACCTTC	CAGNGGNYGYTF
-	TRBV5-1	TRBJ2-5	-	TGCGCCAGCAGCTTGGGACAGTCACAAGAGACCCAGTACTTC	CASSLGQSQETQYF
TRBD1	TRBV23-1	TRBJ2-6	-	TGCGCCAGCAGTCAATCTAGGGGGCCGGGGGCCAACGTCCTGACTTTC	CASSQSRGPGANVLTF
TRBD1	TRBV11-3	TRBJ2-1	-	TGTGCCAGCAGCTTAGATCTGGCAGGGGGCTTTTACAATGAGCAGTTCTTC	CASSLDLAGGFYNEQFF
-	TRBV7-9	TRBJ1-1	-	TGTGCCAGCAGCGGAACTATAAAGAACACTGAAGCTTTCTTT	CASSGTIKNTEAFF
-	TRBV19	TRBJ2-1	-	TGTGCCAGTAGTAGGGGACTGGCCTACAATGAGCAGTTCTTC	CASSRGLAYNEQFF
-	TRBV18	TRBJ1-1	-	TGTGCCAGCTCACGGGCCAGGGCGAACACTGAAGCTTTCTTT	CASSRARANTEAFF
-	TRBV7-9	TRBJ2-3	-	TGTGCCAGCAGCCGCACATTAGGAGGGAGCCCCACAGATACGCAGTATTTT	CASSRTLGGSPTDTQYF
TRBD1	TRBV4-2	TRBJ2-6	-	TGTGCCAGCAGCCAAGAGAGGACAGGGTCTGGGGCCAACGTCCTGACTTTC	CASSQERTGSGANVLTF
-	TRBV25-1	TRBJ2-1	-	TGTGCCAGCAGTTCAGACTCCGTTTCCTACAATGAGCAGTTCTTC	CASSSDSVSYNEQFF
-	TRBV6-2/TRBV6-3	TRBJ1-5	-	TGTGCCAGCAGTTACATCGGGCGCGGGGGCAATCAGCCCCAGCATTTT	CASSYIGRGGNQPQHF
TRBD2	TRBV2	TRBJ2-5	-	TGTGCCAGCACTCAACCCCTAGCGGGGGGCCGGGAGACCCAGTACTTC	CASTQPLAGGRETQYF
-	TRBV25-1	TRBJ2-4	-	TGTGCCAGCAGAGCGAGGGAGTGGGACATTCAGTACTTC	CASRAREWDIQYF
-	TRBV7-2	TRBJ1-6	-	TGTGCCAGCAGCCGGACAGCTTCCAATTCACCCCTCCACTTT	CASSRTASNSPLHF
-	TRBV27	TRBJ1-4	-	TGTGCCAGCAGTTTCCACGCCGCCAGGGGTGATGAAAAACTGTTTTTT	CASSFHAARGDEKLFF
-	TRBV6-5	TRBJ1-2	few	TGTGCCAGCACACTCGGGATCTATGGCTACACCTTC	CASTLGIYGYTF
TRBD1	TRBV13	TRBJ1-2	-	TGTGCCAGCAGCTTACACGACAGGGGGCGCGATGGCTACACCTTC	CASSLHDRGRDGYTF
-	TRBV18	TRBJ1-4	-	TGTGCCAGCTCACGAAAGAGAACAGGTGCAACTAATGAAAAACTGTTTTTT	CASSRKRTGATNEKLFF
-	TRBV5-6	TRBJ2-3	-	TGTGCCAGCAGCTTGACGTCTAGAACAGATACGCAGTATTTT	CASSLTSRTDTQYF
-	TRBV7-8	TRBJ1-6	-	TGTGCCAGCAGCCTCGGCCAGGGATCCACCCTCCACTTT	CASSLGQGSTLHF
-	TRBV7-8	TRBJ1-4	once	TGTGCCAGCAGCTTAGCCCGGGGGTTTGGTCCGGCAACTAATGAAAAACTGTTTTTT	CASSLARGFGPATNEKLFF
-	TRBV21-1	TRBJ1-2	-	TGTGCCAGCAGCAAAGCGCTAAGGCTCCCGGGAAATGGCTACACCTTC	CASSKALRLPGNGYTF
TRBD1	TRBV5-1	TRBJ2-2	-	TGTGCCAGCAGCCAAGGACTCCGGGACAGGGCAACCGGGGAGCTGTTTTTT	CASSQGLRDRATGELFF
-	TRBV11-2	TRBJ1-1	once	TGTGCCAGCAGCTCCCGGAGTACTTTCTTT	CASSSRSTFF
-	TRBV12-3/TRBV12-4	TRBJ1-5	medium-sized	TGTGCCAGCAGTTTATCCGAGGCAGGGGAGCATTTT	CASSLSEAGEHF
-	TRBV18	TRBJ1-1	-	TGTGCCAGCTCACTGAACGATAGGACAGCCGGACCTGAAGCTTTCTTT	CASSLNDRTAGPEAFF
-	TRBV3-1/TRBV3-2	TRBJ2-2	-	TGTGCCAGCAGCCGCGACATTGCACACACCGGGGAGCTGTTTTTT	CASSRDIAHTGELFF
TRBD1	TRBV2	TRBJ1-5	-	TGTGCCAGCAGATCCGGGACAGGCGGCCATCAGCCCCAGCATTTT	CASRSGTGGHQPQHF
-	TRBV19	TRBJ1-1	-	TGTGCCAGTAGTATGGGCCTGGGGAACACTGAAGCTTTCTTT	CASSMGLGNTEAFF
-	TRBV5-1	TRBJ1-1	-	TGCGCCAGCAGCCTCCTACAGGAGACGCCCGACACTGAAGCTTTCTTT	CASSLLQETPDTEAFF
-	TRBV28	TRBJ1-2	-	TGTGCCATGCAGGGGCCACCTAACTATGGCTACACCTTC	CAMQGPPNYGYTF
TRBD2	TRBV11-2	TRBJ2-5	-	TGTGCCAGCAGTTCCGGGACTAGCGGGGGGATCCAAGAGACCCAGTACTTC	CASSSGTSGGIQETQYF
-	TRBV9	TRBJ2-1	-	TGTGCCAGCAGCGTAGGACAGGACCCCTACAATGAGCAGTTCTTC	CASSVGQDPYNEQFF
-	TRBV3-1/TRBV3-2	TRBJ1-1	-	TGTGCCAGCAACATCGGGGTTTTAAACACTGAAGCTTTCTTT	CASNIGVLNTEAFF